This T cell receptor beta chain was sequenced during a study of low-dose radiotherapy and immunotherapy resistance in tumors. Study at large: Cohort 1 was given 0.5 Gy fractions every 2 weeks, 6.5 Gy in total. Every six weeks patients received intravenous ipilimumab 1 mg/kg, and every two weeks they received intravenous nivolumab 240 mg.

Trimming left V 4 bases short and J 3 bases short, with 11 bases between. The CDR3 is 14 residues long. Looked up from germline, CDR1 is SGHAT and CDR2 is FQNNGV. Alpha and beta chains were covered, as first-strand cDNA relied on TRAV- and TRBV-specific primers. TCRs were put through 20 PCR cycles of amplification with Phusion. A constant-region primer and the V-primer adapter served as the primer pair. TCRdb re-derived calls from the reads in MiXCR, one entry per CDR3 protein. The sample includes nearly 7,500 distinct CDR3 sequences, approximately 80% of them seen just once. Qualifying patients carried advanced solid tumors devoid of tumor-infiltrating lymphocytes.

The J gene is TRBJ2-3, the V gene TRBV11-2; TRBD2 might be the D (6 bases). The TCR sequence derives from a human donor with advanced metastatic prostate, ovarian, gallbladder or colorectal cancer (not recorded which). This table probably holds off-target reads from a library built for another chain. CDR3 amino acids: CASSWTGVTDTQYF. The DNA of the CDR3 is TGTGCCAGCAGCTGGACGGGGGTAACAGATACGCAGTATTTT. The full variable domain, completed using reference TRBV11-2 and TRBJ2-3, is EAGVAQSPRYKIIEKRQSVAFWCNPISGHATLYWYQQILGQGPKLLIQFQNNGVVDDSQLPKDRFSAERLKGVDSTLKIQPAKLEDSAVYLCASSWTGVTDTQYFGPGTRLTVL.